These T cell receptor beta chains were read from a single sample in a study of radiation and T cells in renal cell carcinoma. Repertoires were generated with immunoSEQ multiplex PCR, while TCRdb's copy carries only in-frame clones and drops some. The profile covers approximately 100,000 clones, with 86% appearing a single time and about 7.9% taken by the ten largest. The input for sequencing was blood, taken from a patient whose treatment included radiotherapy and nephrectomy. The receptor source for this set is a man aged 50 to 60 with renal cell carcinoma. The CDR3 runs from the conserved cysteine through the conserved F or W. D genes are given only for firm matches. The size entry is marked missing in some rows and otherwise reads once, few, many or a size class.

TRBJ2-3 | - | - | TRBV11-2 | CASSFQGLSTDTQYF | TGTGCCAGCAGCTTTCAGGGCCTCTCCACAGATACGCAGTATTTT
TRBJ1-2 | - | - | TRBV14 | CASSQAGRQPWGYGYTF | TGTGCCAGCAGCCAAGCGGGCAGGCAGCCCTGGGGCTATGGCTACACCTTC
TRBJ2-7 | once | - | TRBV10-2 | CASNRGAHDEQYF | TGCGCCAGCAACCGGGGGGCACACGACGAGCAGTACTTC
TRBJ1-1 | - | - | TRBV10-1 | CASSPHGDLKNTEAFF | TGCGCCAGCAGCCCCCACGGGGATTTGAAGAACACTGAAGCTTTCTTT
TRBJ2-7 | - | - | TRBV4-1 | CASSTPGRDSYEQYF | TGCGCCAGCAGCACCCCGGGCAGGGACTCCTACGAGCAGTACTTC
TRBJ2-7 | once | - | TRBV5-1 | CASSLIPSTVDYEQYF | TGCGCCAGCAGCTTGATCCCATCGACAGTCGACTACGAGCAGTACTTC
TRBJ2-2 | - | - | TRBV19 | CASSIAAVTGELFF | TGTGCCAGTAGTATAGCGGCGGTTACCGGGGAGCTGTTTTTT
TRBJ1-4 | - | - | TRBV27 | CASSLRLVNEKLFF | TGTGCCAGCAGCTTACGGTTGGTTAATGAAAAACTGTTTTTT
TRBJ2-6 | - | - | TRBV5-1 | CASSPTGANVLTF | TGCGCCAGCTCCCCAACTGGGGCCAACGTCCTGACTTTC
TRBJ1-4 | - | - | TRBV7-9 | CASMVGPTNEKLFF | TGTGCCAGCATGGTGGGGCCTACTAATGAAAAACTGTTTTTT
TRBJ2-1 | once | TRBD1 | TRBV6-1 | CASSSRGQGYNEQFF | TGTGCCAGCAGTAGTAGGGGACAGGGCTATAATGAGCAGTTCTTC
TRBJ2-3 | once | - | TRBV6-5 | CASRRPIPDTQYF | TGTGCCAGCAGACGACCCATCCCAGATACGCAGTATTTT
TRBJ2-6 | - | - | TRBV19 | CASSITLSGANVLTF | TGTGCCAGTAGTATTACTCTCTCTGGGGCCAACGTCCTGACTTTC
TRBJ2-2 | - | - | TRBV5-1 | CASSLASNTGELFF | TGCGCCAGCAGCTTGGCTTCGAACACCGGGGAGCTGTTTTTT
TRBJ2-7 | - | - | TRBV6-1 | CASTPWELASNEQYF | TGTGCCAGCACGCCATGGGAGCTAGCGTCCAACGAGCAGTACTTC
TRBJ2-1 | - | TRBD2 | TRBV5-1 | CASSPTLAGPFSYNEQFF | TGCGCCAGCAGCCCTACACTAGCGGGGCCGTTCTCCTACAATGAGCAGTTCTTC
TRBJ1-1 | - | - | TRBV9 | CASSVNPNWGTEAFF | TGTGCCAGCAGCGTAAACCCTAATTGGGGAACTGAAGCTTTCTTT
TRBJ2-7 | once | TRBD1 | TRBV10-3 | CAISAGTGTDEQYF | TGTGCCATCAGTGCCGGGACAGGGACTGACGAGCAGTACTTC
TRBJ2-1 | - | TRBD1 | TRBV5-1 | CASSPGTGPPNEQFF | TGCGCCAGCAGTCCCGGGACAGGGCCTCCCAATGAGCAGTTCTTC
TRBJ2-7 | - | TRBD2 | TRBV2 | CASSVTSADLTSYEQYF | TGTGCCAGCAGTGTGACTAGCGCTGATCTCACCTCCTACGAGCAGTACTTC
TRBJ1-4 | - | - | TRBV18 | CASSPTGPSKATNEKLFF | TGTGCCAGCTCCCCGACTGGCCCATCGAAGGCAACTAATGAAAAACTGTTTTTT
TRBJ1-3 | - | - | TRBV10-3 | CAISESLLISGNTIYF | TGTGCCATCAGTGAGTCCTTACTTATCTCCGGAAACACCATATATTTT
TRBJ2-3 | - | TRBD2 | TRBV7-3 | CASSKGLAGGIGDTQYF | TGTGCCAGCAGCAAAGGACTAGCGGGAGGAATAGGAGATACGCAGTATTTT
TRBJ1-2 | - | - | TRBV30 | CAWTEDNYGYTF | TGTGCCTGGACCGAGGATAACTATGGCTACACCTTC
TRBJ1-2 | - | - | TRBV6-5 | CASSYSYRDYGYTF | TGTGCCAGCAGTTACTCTTACAGGGACTATGGCTACACCTTC
TRBJ1-4 | - | - | TRBV19 | CASSSGQFATNEKLFF | TGTGCCAGTAGTTCTGGACAGTTTGCAACTAATGAAAAACTGTTTTTT
TRBJ2-1 | - | - | TRBV4-2 | CASSPSESSYNEQFF | TGTGCCAGCAGCCCCAGCGAGAGCTCCTACAATGAGCAGTTCTTC
TRBJ2-7 | - | - | TRBV5-1 | CASSLASAHLYEQYF | TGCGCCAGCAGCTTGGCGTCAGCCCACCTCTACGAGCAGTACTTC
TRBJ2-1 | - | TRBD2 | TRBV9 | CASSVAGTSDNEQFF | TGTGCCAGCAGCGTAGCTGGGACTAGCGACAATGAGCAGTTCTTC
TRBJ1-5 | - | - | TRBV6-1 | CASSEVQNQPQHF | TGTGCCAGCAGTGAGGTTCAGAATCAGCCCCAGCATTTT
TRBJ2-7 | - | TRBD1 | TRBV10-1 | CASNPGQGYEQYF | TGCGCCAGCAACCCGGGACAGGGCTACGAGCAGTACTTC
TRBJ2-5 | - | - | TRBV19 | CASSLAYQETQYF | TGTGCCAGTAGCCTGGCGTACCAAGAGACCCAGTACTTC
TRBJ2-7 | - | - | TRBV2 | CASSETGTYEQYF | TGTGCCAGCAGTGAAACGGGGACCTACGAGCAGTACTTC
TRBJ1-1 | - | - | TRBV19 | CASSKTGSNTEAFF | TGTGCCAGTAGTAAAACAGGCTCGAACACTGAAGCTTTCTTT
TRBJ1-2 | - | - | TRBV5-7 | CASSLLSTPDRPLVDGYTF | TGTGCCAGCAGCTTGCTTTCGACCCCGGACAGACCCCTAGTGGATGGCTACACCTTC
TRBJ1-5 | few | - | TRBV28 | CASRKQGWSSNQPQHF | TGTGCCAGCAGAAAACAAGGGTGGTCTAGCAATCAGCCCCAGCATTTT
TRBJ1-1 | - | - | TRBV7-2 | CASLGSTNTEAFF | TGTGCCAGCCTTGGATCAACGAACACTGAAGCTTTCTTT
TRBJ2-2 | - | TRBD1 | TRBV5-4 | CASSFLTGSNTGELFF | TGTGCCAGCAGCTTTTTGACAGGGTCGAACACCGGGGAGCTGTTTTTT